The 24 T cell receptor beta chains given below trace back to one sample, sequenced in a study of CD8 T cells in Susac syndrome (dated by TCRdb to about 2019). Libraries were made using the immunoSEQ multiplex PCR assay. RNA was extracted using the RNeasy kit, and roughly 0.45 to 1 ug of the RNA was reverse transcribed with random hexamers. In TCRdb, the public reads were trimmed at Q25 with fastp and aligned with MiXCR, with productive beta chains retained. When rows share a CDR3 protein, they turn into one entry using the most common DNA and genes. In all, the sample holds some 190,000 distinct CDR3 sequences, and roughly 94% of those were seen once. Jointly, the top ten make up about 0.1% of the sample. The sequenced material came from CD4+ T cells from PBMCs. The receptors here all came from a human donor in good health.

For this clonotype: Mismatch with germline at one junction end may stem from a read error. The chain combines TRBV20-1 with TRBJ2-7; a possible D gene is TRBD1 (5 bases). The germline V gene encodes CDR1 DFQATT and CDR2 SNEGSKA (reference sequence). The CDR3 has 12 amino acids. CDR3 region: CSARDQTALRHF. CDR3 coding DNA: TGCAGTGCTAGAGATCAGACAGCCCTCAGGCACTTC.

The chain uses TRBV12-3 or TRBV12-4 and TRBJ1-1, with D possibly TRBD1 on 5 matching bases. This CDR3 has 12 amino acids. V lost 1 base, J lost 6 bases, and 6 bases lay in between. The CDR3 loop reads CASSLGGSEAFF. In DNA form, the CDR3 reads TGTGCCAGCAGTTTAGGGGGGTCTGAAGCTTTCTTT.

The chain has TRBV20-1 and TRBJ1-2; 7 nucleotides align to TRBD1. Germline-derived CDR1 and CDR2 are DFQATT and SNEGSKA (reference sequence). V dropped 5 bases and J dropped 6; count of bases not matched to a gene: 9. This CDR3 has 13 residues. CDR3 region: CSASQGTQNGYTF. The CDR3 DNA reads as TGCAGTGCTTCACAGGGGACGCAGAATGGCTACACCTTC.

The chain links TRBV20-1 to TRBJ1-1; D perhaps matches TRBD1 (6 bases). The CDR3 contains 11 residues. The V and J ends lost 6 bases and 3 bases respectively, with 8 bases between them. Germline-derived CDR1 and CDR2 are DFQATT and SNEGSKA (reference sequence). CDR3 residues: CSAGQYTEAFF. The DNA for the CDR3 is TGCAGTGCAGGACAGTACACTGAAGCTTTCTTT.

The chain recombines TRBV7-2 with TRBJ2-1; D unclear. The CDR3 runs to 14 residues. Trimming removed 5 bases at V and 6 bases at J, with 14 bases between. Per germline, CDR1 SGHTA and CDR2 FQGNSA. The CDR3 spells CASSPTISPNEQFF. The CDR3 nucleotides are TGTGCCAGCAGCCCAACCATCTCTCCCAATGAGCAGTTCTTC.

This chain joins TRBV11-3 and TRBJ2-1; 10 nucleotides align to TRBD1. The V and J ends lost 4 bases and 5 bases, in that order; junction bases with no gene match: 5. Germline V gene sequence: CDR1 SGHNT, CDR2 YENEEA. The CDR3 length is 15 residues. CDR3 amino acids: CASSSGQGVHNEQFF. The CDR3 nucleotides are TGTGCCAGCAGCTCCGGACAGGGGGTCCACAATGAGCAGTTCTTC.

The chain uses TRBV24-1 and TRBJ2-1, with TRBD2 matching over 13 bases. Germline CDR1 is KGHDR and CDR2 is SFDVKD. The CDR3 runs 16 residues. J lost 6 bases, V lost 4 bases, and 5 bases had no gene match. CDR3 sequence: CATSDPGLAGSNEQFF. In DNA form, the CDR3 reads TGTGCCACCAGTGACCCGGGACTAGCGGGATCCAATGAGCAGTTCTTC.

V and J are TRBV29-1 and TRBJ2-7; TRBD2 aligns across 7 bases. The ends lost 1 base at V and 2 bases at J; junction bases unmatched: 14. Germline CDR1 SQVTM, CDR2 ANQGSEA. The CDR3 spans 17 residues. The CDR3 DNA reads as TGCAGCGTTGAAGGGTGGTGGGGCACGGGAGGAACCTACGAGCAGTACTTC. It codes for CSVEGWWGTGGTYEQYF.

The rearrangement uses TRBV29-1 and TRBJ2-1; TRBD1 agrees at 11 bases. Germline V gene sequence: CDR1 SQVTM, CDR2 ANQGSEA. Trimming at V came to 7 bases and at J to 6 bases, leaving 8 bases not matched to a gene. This CDR3 is 14 amino acids long. Here the CDR3 DNA reads TGCAGCGCCGACGGACAGGGGGCATTCAATGAGCAGTTCTTC. It yields the protein CSADGQGAFNEQFF.

Concerning this clonotype itself: One junction end does not reproduce the germline sequence, and a read error may be involved. The V call is TRBV20-1, the J call TRBJ1-4, with D possibly TRBD1 on 5 matching bases. The CDR3 is 11 amino acids. Germline lookup yields CDR1 DFQATT and CDR2 SNEGSKA (reference sequence). The CDR3 region has the DNA TGCAGTGCTGGAAGGGACCTCTCATCGATTTTT. Protein: CSAGRDLSSIF.

The chain combines TRBV28 with TRBJ2-7; D possibly corresponds to TRBD2 (5 bases). Germline V gene lookup returns CDR1 MDHEN and CDR2 SYDVKM. V lost 7 bases and J lost 5, with 12 bases in between. This CDR3 is 12 amino acids long. The CDR3 DNA follows: TGTGCCAGCACGTCCACGGGGAACGAGCAGTACTTC. Protein: CASTSTGNEQYF.

The chain employs TRBV20-1 and TRBJ2-4, with a possible D match to TRBD1 (5 bases). V lost 6 bases and J 0 bases, leaving 9 bases between the germline ends. Germline assignment: CDR1 DFQATT and CDR2 SNEGSKA (reference sequence). This CDR3 is 13 amino acids long. This CDR3 is CSAATVAKNIQYF. CDR3 in DNA: TGCAGTGCAGCGACAGTAGCCAAAAACATTCAGTACTTC.

The chain carries TRBV9 and TRBJ1-2, with D tentatively TRBD1 (6 bases). V lost 4 bases and J lost 5, with 18 bases in between. Germline-derived CDR1 and CDR2 are SGDLS and YYNGEE. The CDR3 totals 15 residues. In DNA form, the CDR3 reads TGTGCCAGCAGCCCATCTTCGGGGGGGCCTTATGGCTACACCTTC. It translates to CASSPSSGGPYGYTF.

V is TRBV30 and J is TRBJ1-1; unclear D gene. The V gene lost 3 bases and the J gene lost 5 bases, with 16 bases spanning the gap. CDR1 is GTSNPN, CDR2 SVGIG, per germline (reference sequence). There are 14 residues in the CDR3. As DNA, the CDR3 is TGTGCCTGGAGCTCCCCGGGCCGCGCGACTGAAGCTTTCTTT. Residues: CAWSSPGRATEAFF.

The chain recombines TRBV29-1 with TRBJ2-7, with 7 nucleotides matching TRBD2. The CDR3 loop spans 13 amino acids. The germline CDR1 and CDR2 sequences are SQVTM and ANQGSEA. V lost 2 bases, J lost 2 bases, and 3 bases stayed unmatched. The CDR3 loop reads CSVERGVPYEQYF. CDR3 nucleotide sequence: TGCAGCGTTGAACGGGGGGTCCCCTACGAGCAGTACTTC.

The chain recombines TRBV9 with TRBJ2-7, with 8 bases fitting TRBD1. The CDR3 totals 16 residues. Losses at the gene ends were 0 bases for V and 2 bases for J; bases not matched to a gene: 7. The germline V gene encodes CDR1 SGDLS and CDR2 YYNGEE. CDR3 in amino acids: CASSVAGTGMAYEQYF. CDR3 nucleotides: TGTGCCAGCAGCGTAGCCGGGACAGGAATGGCCTACGAGCAGTACTTC.

V and J are TRBV28 and TRBJ1-2, with D perhaps TRBD1 (5 bases). The CDR3 spans 14 residues. Between the trimmed V and J ends, which lost 2 bases and 4 bases, there was a span of 11 bases. Germline values: CDR1 MDHEN, CDR2 SYDVKM. The CDR3 sequence: CASSLAGRAYGYTF. The CDR3 nucleotides read TGTGCCAGCAGTTTAGCAGGGCGGGCCTATGGCTACACCTTC.

The chain combines TRBV20-1 with TRBJ2-1; 8 nucleotides agree with TRBD2. Germline CDR1 is DFQATT and CDR2 is SNEGSKA (reference sequence). Trimming cost V 6 bases and J 7 bases; bases outside gene matches: 8. CDR3 length: 13 amino acids. The CDR3 sequence is CSATRTSQNEQFF. CDR3 bases: TGCAGTGCCACACGGACTAGCCAGAATGAGCAGTTCTTC.

The CDR3 reads CASSLAGQTSYEQYF. In nucleotides, the CDR3 is TGCGCCAGCAGCTTGGCGGGGCAGACCTCCTACGAGCAGTACTTC. The V gene is TRBV5-1, the J gene TRBJ2-7; D may be TRBD1 or TRBD2 (5 bases each). CDR1 and CDR2 (germline): SGHRS, YFSETQ. Trimming stripped 0 bases from V and 0 bases from J, with 10 bases between. The CDR3 covers 15 residues.

V usage is TRBV7-9 and J usage is TRBJ2-5; the D gene is possibly TRBD2 (7 bases). The ends were cut back, 7 bases at V and 1 base at J, with 25 bases in the middle. CDR1 and CDR2 from the germline V gene are SEHNR and FQNEAQ (reference sequence). The CDR3 extends over 18 amino acids. The CDR3 reads CASTPLSVGGPLQETQYF. The CDR3 DNA follows: TGTGCCAGCACCCCTCTCTCCGTGGGGGGGCCTCTCCAAGAGACCCAGTACTTC. The full variable domain, completed using reference TRBV7-9 and TRBJ2-5, is DTGVSQNPRHKITKRGQNVTFRCDPISEHNRLYWYRQTLGQGPEFLTYFQNEAQLEKSRLLSDRFSAERPKGSFSTLEIQRTEQGDSAMYLCASTPLSVGGPLQETQYFGPGTRLLVL.

The count of this clonotype is one. The genes are TRBV4-2 and TRBJ2-7, with D perhaps TRBD1 or TRBD2 (5 bases each). V dropped 2 bases and J dropped 3 bases, with 11 bases sitting between them. The germline V gene encodes CDR1 LGHNA and CDR2 YNFKEQ. The CDR3 totals 14 residues. CDR3 region: CASSQPGRNYEQYF. As DNA, the CDR3 is TGTGCCAGCAGCCAACCGGGACGGAACTACGAGCAGTACTTC.

As DNA, the CDR3 is TGTGCCAGCAGCCAAGACGAGACTAGCGGATACGAGCAGTACTTC. It encodes CASSQDETSGYEQYF. The chain has TRBV3-1 and TRBJ2-7; 9 nucleotides match TRBD2. The V and J ends lost 0 bases and 4 bases, in that order; junction bases with no gene match: 4. The CDR3 runs 15 residues. Germline lookup yields CDR1 LGHDT and CDR2 YNNKEL (reference sequence).

This chain joins TRBV18 and TRBJ2-3, with TRBD1 as a possible D gene (6 bases). Trimming removed 3 bases from V and 3 bases from J, with 13 bases in between. This CDR3 is 15 amino acids long. Germline lookup yields CDR1 KGHSH and CDR2 LQKENI. CDR3 in amino acids: CASSPTIQGTDTQYF. DNA for the CDR3: TGTGCCAGCTCACCCACCATACAGGGAACAGATACGCAGTATTTT.

V usage is TRBV29-1 and J usage is TRBJ2-5; D is ambiguous. CDR1 is SQVTM, CDR2 ANQGSEA, per germline. This CDR3 contains 10 residues. V was shortened by 8 bases and J by 7 bases, with 11 bases between the two germline ends. The CDR3 DNA is TGCAGCATGACTCCCGCGACCCAGTACTTC. As protein: CSMTPATQYF. Combining the CDR3 with reference TRBV29-1 and TRBJ2-5 gives the whole variable domain SAVISQKPSRDICQRGTSLTIQCQVDSQVTMMFWYRQQPGQSLTLIATANQGSEATYESGFVIDKFPISRPNLTFSTLTVSNMSPEDSSIYLCSMTPATQYFGPGTRLLVL.